There are a few counts of the clone carrying this TCR beta chain. TCRdb re-analysed the RT-PCR reads in MiXCR, keeping a single row per CDR3 protein. The data show 500,000 to 600,000 distinct CDR3 sequences, roughly 12% seen once. J gave up 4 bases and V 3 bases, and 9 bases lay outside the gene matches. Germline V CDR1 and CDR2: SGHRS, YFSETQ. CDR3 size: 15 residues. These data belong to a study of response to subunit inactivated influenza vaccine. The same data also went into a second study, on T cells expressing NK-cell markers. From that study: 5'RACE template switching with UMIs produced the TCR beta cDNA. Anti-gamma-delta TCR antibody use in several experiments restricted sorting to alpha-beta TCR T cells.

The chain is built from TRBV5-1 and TRBJ2-5; 7 nucleotides agree with TRBD1. This sequence was found in a man aged 45-60 years who received an inactivated influenza vaccine. Sequences were derived from PBMCs from blood, sampled on the day of vaccination. The CDR3 DNA sequence: TGCGCCAGCAGCTACTACAGGGGAGCCACAGAGACCCAGTACTTC. Protein sequence: CASSYYRGATETQYF.